This section outlines one T cell receptor beta chain sequence together with its context. This clonotype occurred many times. What this receptor recognizes is not known. Base qualities are not at hand, and no much larger clone is one base apart. The sample belongs to a study of regulatory T cells in long-lasting Graves disease (dated by TCRdb to 2020 to 2022). With respect to the entire study: Patients with newly diagnosed Graves' disease had been on antithyroid drugs for under 3 months. The study was conducted in China and was registered as a clinical trial. Persistent Graves' disease patients were compared with newly diagnosed Graves' disease patients by peripheral blood TCR sequencing and RNA sequencing. A total of roughly 33 samples underwent TCR sequencing: 13 from persistent and roughly 20 from newly diagnosed Graves' disease patients. On the study overall, not on this receptor specifically: More public clonotypes were shared among persistent patients (roughly 3,000) than among newly diagnosed patients (roughly 1,000). As a limitation, the authors acknowledged that the small sample size may reduce accuracy. Peripheral blood alone was examined, since thyroid tissue, which constituted the primary lesion, could not be accessed. Lower TCR Shannon entropy and fewer highly expanded clones were observed in persistent Graves' disease patients than in newly diagnosed patients, which suggested clonal expansion. Persistent disease showed preferential use of TRBV28, TRBJ1-2 and TRBJ2-5, whereas newly diagnosed disease favored TRBV20-1 and TRBJ2-1. Sequencing and analysis were limited to the TCR beta chain.

Trimming removed 0 bases from V and 7 bases from J, leaving 15 bases between the germline ends. From the cysteine up to the phenylalanine, the CDR3 has a length of 15 residues. The entry retains the CDR3 DNA only, 45 bases that are in frame from base 1. According to the germline V gene (reference sequence), CDR1 reads GTSNPN and CDR2 reads SVGIG. This specimen's time point label, per the study, means: newly diagnosed GD, antithyroid drugs for less than 3 months. For both TCR sequencing and RNA sequencing, RNA was extracted from PBMCs in TRIzol. Graves' disease was diagnosed according to American Thyroid Association guidelines. The patients came from an endocrinology department in Xi'an, China. Each patient gave around 9 milliliters of peripheral blood, collected in an EDTA anticoagulant tube. PBMCs were isolated by Ficoll Paque Plus density gradient separation without further T cell sorting. RNA quality was checked with an Agilent 2100 Bioanalyzer and agarose gel, and concentration with a NanoDrop 2000.

The receptor library was made with multiplex PCR. The data were produced on an Illumina HiSeq 4000. To build TCR beta libraries, CDR3 regions were amplified by Arm-PCR using iRepertoire HTBI primers. Before sequencing, the PCR products underwent gel purification. The study's own analysis went as follows. Gene usage analysis of CDR3 amino acid clonotypes relied on the approximately 60 TRBV and fewer than 15 TRBJ segments identified across samples. COPE and FqMerger were used to merge the filtered high-quality paired reads into contigs. BLAST was used to align contigs to IMGT TRBV, TRBD and TRBJ reference genes, and CDR3 was defined according to IMGT. Any clonotype with a frequency above 0.1% was classified as a highly expanded clone. Shannon entropy served as the measure of repertoire diversity, while the Gini coefficient captured V-J evenness. Public clonotypes were defined as clonotypes shared by more than one individual. The public sequencing data were trimmed at Q25 with fastp and processed into clonotypes with MiXCR by TCRdb, which kept only in-frame beta chains. Identical CDR3 proteins give one entry, which carries the most common genes and DNA. In this record, the V and J calls reflect TCRdb's handling and not the investigators' own analysis. The sample data list some 560,000 distinct CDR3 sequences, and about 16% of these were observed just once. Clones ranked in the top ten supply just under 25% of the sample.

This sample also belongs to another study, concerning T cells in Graves' hyperthyroidism and ophthalmopathy. As described in the second report: Stable Graves' hyperthyroidism was defined as the absence of progression to ophthalmopathy over 18 months of follow-up. Hyperthyroidism patients were aged 18 to 65 years and newly diagnosed, with disease duration of less than 2 months. The study excluded patients with uncontrolled infections, other autoimmune diseases, pregnancy or lactation. Diagnoses were based on clinical symptoms, serum thyroxine and TRAb, thyroid ultrasound and orbital computed tomography. The first round of RT-PCR for the TCR CDR3 was performed with the HTBI primer set and the Qiagen OneStep RT-PCR kit. Most expanded thyroid clonotypes (frequency above 0.001) were also detected in blood, suggesting blood repertoires may reflect thyroid immune responses. A 13 V-J signature model separated ophthalmopathy from stable hyperthyroidism, with just over 85% sensitivity and 81% to 83% specificity in cross-validation and 80%/75% in testing. In validation, the model predicted progression to ophthalmopathy with approximately 69% sensitivity and around 72% specificity, a median of about 6 months before onset. A discovery cohort of about a hundred patients, approximately 44 with Graves' ophthalmopathy and more than 55 with stable Graves' hyperthyroidism, was used to find distinguishing TCR V-J signatures. Prospective prediction of ophthalmopathy was tested in an independent validation cohort of fewer than 20 hyperthyroidism patients and 15 to 17 patients who later progressed to ophthalmopathy. The 85 to 100 discovery patients were randomly split 7:3 into training and test sets. The study also compared thyroid tissue and blood T-cell repertoires from five or six Graves' hyperthyroidism patients. After blood sampling, hyperthyroidism patients were treated with methimazole at a starting dose of 30 mg daily, and ophthalmopathy patients were treated with high-dose intravenous methylprednisolone. A second multiplex PCR round built the libraries, followed by size selection and purification. Paired-end sequencing of the libraries was performed with 100 bp reads on an Illumina HiSeq2000. SOAPnuke was used to process the raw data, throwing out any read that contained adapters or uncalled bases, had a mean Phred below 15, or lacked an exact constant-primer or identifier match. High-quality paired reads were merged using COPE v1.2.5, and each unique nucleotide sequence was defined as a clonotype. MiTCR v1.1 was used to align the clonotypes against IMGT TRBV, TRBD and TRBJ reference segments. Analysis was restricted to V-J combinations with a frequency above 0.0001, which covered approximately 99% of repertoires. The TCS score was defined as F50 (clonal expansion) divided by E x V (chaos), with BLOSUM62-based TCRdist calculated between CDR3 peptides within each V-J. Welch's t-statistics and random forest reduced roughly 540 V-J features to about 13, which were used in a naive Bayes classifier (R e1071). No statistical method was used to fix the sample size in advance, and group allocation was not hidden from the investigators. The paper describes TCR Vbeta CDR3 sequencing of about 140 peripheral blood samples, made up of 43 ophthalmopathy patients, roughly 72 hyperthyroidism patients and 17 progressor patients.

Specimen: peripheral blood mononuclear cells (PBMCs), collected at new diagnosis, from a patient treated with antithyroid drugs. The receptor was isolated from a woman aged 40-65 years with Graves disease. Donor details come from another sample of the same person, matched by shared clones. This chain is built from TRBV30 and TRBJ1-4; perhaps TRBD1 is the D gene, with 6 bases matching. The CDR3 amino acid sequence is: CAWSVRSGVGEKLFF. The DNA sequence is given as TGTGCCTGGAGTGTACGATCAGGGGTGGGTGAAAAACTGTTTTTT.